These 17 T cell receptor beta chains were sequenced from one sample in a study of cytomegalovirus exposure and HLA in healthy donors (dated by TCRdb to the late 2010s). Receptor amplification or capture employed the immunoSEQ multiplex PCR assay. Drawn from immuneACCESS, this table holds only the in-frame rearrangements with V and J called that TCRdb kept. Clones are partly lost; checked studies trace under half to an unresolved V gene and leave the rest unexplained. The sample contains under 150,000 clones, approximately 90% of them found a single time. Together, the top ten hold roughly 6% of the sample. Sequenced: PBMCs. These receptors all come from a woman younger than 30 in good health and CMV-seropositive.

V and J are TRBV9 and TRBJ2-2; no clear D. The V end lost 2 bases, the J end lost 3 bases, and 8 bases lay between the germline ends. The CDR3 extends over 14 amino acids. Germline assignment: CDR1 SGDLS and CDR2 YYNGEE. The CDR3 nucleotides are TGTGCCAGCAGCGTCGGTTCCGACACCGGGGAGCTGTTTTTT. This encodes CASSVGSDTGELFF.

The V gene is TRBV10-3, the J gene TRBJ1-2, with D possibly matching TRBD1 (6 bases). The CDR3 contains 13 residues. Per germline, CDR1 ENHRY and CDR2 SYGVKD. V dropped 10 bases and J dropped 4 bases, with 16 bases sitting between them. In DNA, the CDR3 is TGTGCCACTACTCCACAGGGCTCCTATGGCTACACCTTC. Encoded protein: CATTPQGSYGYTF.

The chain joins TRBV9 to TRBJ2-2; D gene ambiguous. CDR1 SGDLS and CDR2 YYNGEE come from the germline V gene. Trimming pared 4 bases from V and 1 base from J, leaving 17 bases between. The CDR3 has 17 residues. CDR3 protein: CASSRRSEPRNTGELFF. CDR3 nucleotide sequence: TGTGCCAGCAGCCGGAGATCGGAGCCCCGGAACACCGGGGAGCTGTTTTTT.

The chain recombines TRBV30 with TRBJ1-1; D is perhaps TRBD1 (5 bases). Trimming shortened V by 5 bases and J by 0 bases, and 10 bases separated the two germline ends. The germline V gene encodes CDR1 GTSNPN and CDR2 SVGIG (reference sequence). This CDR3 is built from 13 residues. This CDR3 is CAWSPTVNTEAFF. CDR3 sequence (DNA): TGTGCCTGGTCTCCGACAGTGAACACTGAAGCTTTCTTT.

This rearrangement joins TRBV25-1 to TRBJ1-6, with D uncertain. Germline V gene data show CDR1 as MGHDK and CDR2 as SYGVNS. Deletions cut 3 bases from V and 6 bases from J, with 6 bases between. The CDR3 has 13 amino acids. CDR3 region: CASSERINSPLHF. CDR3 nucleotide sequence: TGTGCCAGCAGTGAGCGAATTAATTCACCCCTCCACTTT.

This chain uses TRBV20-1 with TRBJ1-4; 7 positions match TRBD1. The CDR3 consists of 11 residues. Germline V gene sequence: CDR1 DFQATT, CDR2 SNEGSKA (reference sequence). V trimming: 5 bases; J trimming: 8 bases; junction bases outside the gene matches: 2. The CDR3 bases are TGCAGTGCTCCCAGGGGGGAAAAACTGTTTTTT. It yields the protein CSAPRGEKLFF.

The CDR3 spells CASSTGQGWTSYEQYF. In DNA form, the CDR3 reads TGCGCCAGCAGCACTGGACAGGGATGGACGTCCTACGAGCAGTACTTC. The J gene is TRBJ2-7, the V gene TRBV5-1; the match to TRBD1 covers 8 bases. Unmatched junction bases numbered 10, after V lost 4 bases and J lost 1 base. CDR3 length: 16 amino acids. CDR1 SGHRS and CDR2 YFSETQ come from the germline V gene.

The chain has TRBV30 and TRBJ1-1; a possible D gene is TRBD1 (5 bases). This CDR3 contains 13 residues. V was pared by 3 bases and J by 11 bases, with 19 bases between. Germline CDR1 is GTSNPN and CDR2 is SVGIG (reference sequence). The CDR3 sequence: CAWSVGGGTGAFF. The DNA of the CDR3 is TGTGCCTGGAGCGTCGGGGGTGGAACAGGTGCTTTCTTT.

This chain connects TRBV30 to TRBJ2-1; possible D gene TRBD1, 5 bases. V gave up 0 bases and J gave up 9 bases, with 12 bases separating them. The CDR3 has 13 amino acids. The germline V gene encodes CDR1 GTSNPN and CDR2 SVGIG (reference sequence). CDR3 DNA: TGTGCCTGGAGTGTAAGTGGGGCCAGTGAGCAGTTCTTC. It encodes CAWSVSGASEQFF.

The V and J genes are TRBV18 and TRBJ1-2; D ambiguous. V gave up 1 base and J gave up 3 bases, with 12 bases separating them. The germline V gene has CDR1 KGHSH and CDR2 LQKENI. The CDR3 runs 15 residues. CDR3 amino acids: CASSPRTTDYYGYTF. The CDR3 coding sequence is TGTGCCAGCTCACCACGAACAACAGATTACTATGGCTACACCTTC.

This chain connects TRBV5-1 to TRBJ1-1; 7 positions match TRBD1. The V segment lost 4 bases and the J segment 5 bases; nucleotides outside the gene matches: 8. Germline V gene sequence: CDR1 SGHRS, CDR2 YFSETQ. The CDR3 runs 14 residues. The chain's CDR3 is CASSPRTGSTEAFF. The CDR3 DNA reads TGCGCCAGCAGCCCACGGACAGGTTCGACTGAAGCTTTCTTT. Using reference TRBV5-1 and TRBJ1-1 for the parts outside the CDR3, the full variable domain is KAGVTQTPRYLIKTRGQQVTLSCSPISGHRSVSWYQQTPGQGLQFLFEYFSETQRNKGNFPGRFSGRQFSNSRSEMNVSTLELGDSALYLCASSPRTGSTEAFFGQGTRLTVV.

The chain employs TRBV7-2 and TRBJ2-7, with D possibly being TRBD2 (5 bases). V was shortened by 1 base and J by 5 bases, with 12 bases between the two germline ends. The CDR3 consists of 14 residues. Germline lookup yields CDR1 SGHTA and CDR2 FQGNSA. CDR3 protein: CASSLGPGSDEQYF. The CDR3 coding sequence is TGTGCCAGCAGCTTAGGACCGGGGTCCGACGAGCAGTACTTC.

The gene calls are TRBV4-1 and TRBJ2-7; 9 bases agree with TRBD1. J was trimmed by 3 bases and V by 3 bases; bases with no gene match: 12. CDR1 and CDR2 from the germline V gene are MGHRA and YSYEKL. The CDR3 is 17 residues long. DNA for the CDR3: TGCGCCAGCAGCCAGGCGGGACAGGGCCCACCGAACTACGAGCAGTACTTC. The encoded protein is CASSQAGQGPPNYEQYF.

The rearrangement uses TRBV6-6 and TRBJ1-1, with 8 bases fitting TRBD1. The CDR3 contains 15 residues. Germline CDR1 MNHNY, CDR2 SVGAGI (reference sequence). Trimming at V came to 5 bases and at J to 5 bases, leaving 10 bases not matched to a gene. Here the CDR3 reads CASSDSTGEETEAFF. CDR3 bases: TGTGCCAGCAGTGATTCGACAGGGGAAGAGACTGAAGCTTTCTTT.

The chain has TRBV5-1 and TRBJ2-2; 8 bases fit TRBD1. Germline V gives CDR1 SGHRS, CDR2 YFSETQ. The CDR3 has 16 amino acids. V lost 0 bases, J lost 5 bases, and 6 bases stayed unmatched. The CDR3 spells CASSLEGRGRTGELFF. CDR3 sequence (DNA): TGCGCCAGCAGCTTGGAGGGCAGGGGGCGTACCGGGGAGCTGTTTTTT. Full variable domain (remainder filled in from reference TRBV5-1 and TRBJ2-2): KAGVTQTPRYLIKTRGQQVTLSCSPISGHRSVSWYQQTPGQGLQFLFEYFSETQRNKGNFPGRFSGRQFSNSRSEMNVSTLELGDSALYLCASSLEGRGRTGELFFGEGSRLTVL.

V and J are TRBV25-1 and TRBJ1-1, with a tentative D call TRBD1 (5 bases). The CDR3 has 11 residues. V was pared by 7 bases and J by 5 bases, with 8 bases between. CDR1 is MGHDK, CDR2 SYGVNS, per germline. The CDR3 region is CASIKGTEAFF. The CDR3 nucleotides read TGTGCCAGCATCAAGGGGACTGAAGCTTTCTTT.

The chain links TRBV5-6 to TRBJ2-5; TRBD1 aligns across 7 bases. V lost 6 bases and J lost 4; bases outside the gene matches: 9. Germline assignment: CDR1 SGHDT and CDR2 YYEEEE. The CDR3 runs to 14 residues. CDR3 residues: CASKIDRVRETQYF. The DNA for the CDR3 is TGTGCCAGCAAAATTGACAGGGTCCGAGAGACCCAGTACTTC.